This is a list of T cell receptor beta chains from one sample in a study of STAT5B mutations in CD4+ large granular lymphocyte leukemia. Repertoires were generated with immunoSEQ multiplex PCR, while TCRdb's copy carries only in-frame clones and drops some. The table records about 27,000 clones, about 70% of them present only once. The sequencing sample was made of CD4+ T cells from blood buffy coats. The receptors stem from a human donor in good health. Both conserved end residues are part of each CDR3. D genes are given only for firm matches. Rows give clone size only sometimes, using once, few, many, or a class for an expanded clone.

-	TRBJ2-2	TRBD1	TRBV10-1	TGCGCCAGCAGTGACTCTCCCCCCGGGACAGGGTCCACCGGGGAGCTGTTTTTT	CASSDSPPGTGSTGELFF
-	TRBJ2-2	-	TRBV5-3	TGTGCCAGAAGCTTTGAGTGGAACACCGGGGAGCTGTTTTTT	CARSFEWNTGELFF
-	TRBJ1-1	-	TRBV5-8	TGTGCCAGCAGCGTGATGACAGTGAACACTGAAGCTTTCTTT	CASSVMTVNTEAFF
-	TRBJ1-1	-	TRBV5-1	TGCGCCAGCAGCTACCAGGTTGTCAACACTGAAGCTTTCTTT	CASSYQVVNTEAFF
-	TRBJ2-3	-	TRBV4-3	TGCGCCAGCAGCCAAGATTCCCTATACTCTTCCCCCCCAGATACGCAGTATTTT	CASSQDSLYSSPPDTQYF
few	TRBJ1-5	-	TRBV6-1	TGTGCCAGCAGTGACATGGCGACAGCCTTCAATCAGCCCCAGCATTTT	CASSDMATAFNQPQHF
-	TRBJ2-1	TRBD2	TRBV6-5	TGTGCCAGCAGACAGGGACTAGCGAGCAATGAGCAGTTCTTC	CASRQGLASNEQFF
few	TRBJ1-5	TRBD1	TRBV6-1	TGTGCCAGCAGACAACAGGGGTTGGATCAGCCCCAGCATTTT	CASRQQGLDQPQHF
-	TRBJ2-1	TRBD2	TRBV6-5	TGTGCCAGCAGACCGGGACTAGCGTACAATGAGCAGTTCTTC	CASRPGLAYNEQFF
few	TRBJ2-2	-	TRBV2	TGTGCCAGCGCTTTAGGGACCGGGGAGCTGTTTTTT	CASALGTGELFF
-	TRBJ2-1	TRBD2	TRBV27	TGTGCCAGCAGTTTCCTGGGACTAGGGCCAAACAATGAGCAGTTCTTC	CASSFLGLGPNNEQFF
-	TRBJ2-1	TRBD2	TRBV9	TGTGCCAGCAGCCCCTCGACCACCGGACTAGCGGGAAGGAATGAGCAGTTCTTC	CASSPSTTGLAGRNEQFF
-	TRBJ2-1	-	TRBV6-5	TGTGCCAGCAGTTACGAAGGGCAGCGCGATGAGCAGTTCTTC	CASSYEGQRDEQFF
-	TRBJ1-1	-	TRBV5-1	TGCGCCAGCAGCTTACAACAGGGACCGAATGAAGCTTTCTTT	CASSLQQGPNEAFF
-	TRBJ2-1	TRBD2	TRBV5-1	TGCGCCAGCAGTACGTCTAGCGGGAGAGGGGGGATCGGTGAGCAGTTCTTC	CASSTSSGRGGIGEQFF
-	TRBJ1-1	-	TRBV18	TGTGCCAGCTCACCAGAACAGTCTAACACTGAAGCTTTCTTT	CASSPEQSNTEAFF
-	TRBJ2-7	-	TRBV28	TGTGCCAGCAGGGACTCCTACGAGCAGTACTTC	CASRDSYEQYF
-	TRBJ1-2	-	TRBV5-6	TGTGCCAGCAGCCGGGGGGGGAGTAACTATGGCTACACCTTC	CASSRGGSNYGYTF
-	TRBJ2-3	-	TRBV6-5	TGTGCCAGCAGTTACTCGGGTACCACAGATACGCAGTATTTT	CASSYSGTTDTQYF
-	TRBJ2-3	TRBD1	TRBV28	TGTGCCAGCAGTTCACCCCCCCTGACAGGGTCAAACACAGATACGCAGTATTTT	CASSSPPLTGSNTDTQYF
few	TRBJ1-4	-	TRBV7-2	TGTGCCAGCAGCCCAAGGAGTTCAACGGGTGAAAAACTGTTTTTT	CASSPRSSTGEKLFF
-	TRBJ2-7	-	TRBV2	TGTGCCAGCAGTGAAAGCCGGGGACCCTCCCCGCAGTACTTC	CASSESRGPSPQYF
-	TRBJ2-1	TRBD2	TRBV7-2	TGTGCCAGCAGCCTAGCGGGGGCTTCCTACAATGAGCAGTTCTTC	CASSLAGASYNEQFF
-	TRBJ1-1	-	TRBV5-1	TGCGCCAGCAGCCCTGAAAGGACAATGAACACTGAAGCTTTCTTT	CASSPERTMNTEAFF
-	TRBJ1-2	-	TRBV29-1	TGCAGCGTGGAAAGGACAGAAGATTTTGGCTACACCTTC	CSVERTEDFGYTF
-	TRBJ1-5	-	TRBV2	TGTGCCAGCAAGAGGGATAGCAATCAGCCCCAGCATTTT	CASKRDSNQPQHF
-	TRBJ2-7	TRBD2	TRBV5-1	TGCGCCAGCAGCTTGGTGATGGGGCTAGCGGGAGTTGATGTTCCCGCCGAGCAGTACTTC	CASSLVMGLAGVDVPAEQYF
-	TRBJ1-6	-	TRBV9	TGTGCCAGCAGCGGGGACGGGATGAATTCACCCCTCCACTTT	CASSGDGMNSPLHF